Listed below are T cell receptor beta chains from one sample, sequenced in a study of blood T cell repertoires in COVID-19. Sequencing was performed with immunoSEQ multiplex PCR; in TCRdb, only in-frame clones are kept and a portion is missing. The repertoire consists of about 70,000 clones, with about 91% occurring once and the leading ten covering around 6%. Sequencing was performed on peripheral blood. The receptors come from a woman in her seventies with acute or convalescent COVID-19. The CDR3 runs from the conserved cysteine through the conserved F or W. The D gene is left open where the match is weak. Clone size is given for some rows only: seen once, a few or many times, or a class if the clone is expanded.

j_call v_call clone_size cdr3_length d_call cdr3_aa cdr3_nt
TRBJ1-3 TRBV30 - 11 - CAWSPIRGIYF TGTGCCTGGAGTCCTATCAGGGGCATATATTTT
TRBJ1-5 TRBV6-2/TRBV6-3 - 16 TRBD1 CASSDKQGGRNQPQHF TGTGCCAGCAGTGACAAACAGGGGGGAAGGAATCAGCCCCAGCATTTT
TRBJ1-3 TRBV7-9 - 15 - CASSLAGSSGNTIYF TGTGCCAGCAGCTTAGCTGGCAGCTCTGGAAACACCATATATTTT
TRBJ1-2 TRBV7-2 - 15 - CASSISRDNVHGYTF TGTGCCAGCAGCATCTCCCGGGACAACGTACATGGCTACACCTTC
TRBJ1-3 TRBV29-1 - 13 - CSVQRGPGNTIYF TGCAGCGTTCAACGTGGCCCTGGAAACACCATATATTTT
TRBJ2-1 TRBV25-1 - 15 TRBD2 CASSGGLAGRHEQFF TGTGCCAGCAGCGGGGGGCTAGCGGGGCGGCATGAGCAGTTCTTC
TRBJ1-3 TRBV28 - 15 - CASAGRLLSGNTIYF TGTGCCAGTGCGGGTAGGCTCCTCTCTGGAAACACCATATATTTT
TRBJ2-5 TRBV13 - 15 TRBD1 CASSVRDRGQETQYF TGTGCCAGCAGCGTCCGGGACAGGGGCCAAGAGACCCAGTACTTC
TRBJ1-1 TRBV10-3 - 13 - CAISVGRNTEAFF TGTGCCATCAGCGTTGGTAGAAATACTGAAGCTTTCTTT
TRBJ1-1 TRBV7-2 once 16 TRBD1 CASSWTGTGGGTEAFF TGTGCCAGCAGCTGGACCGGGACAGGGGGCGGCACTGAAGCTTTCTTT
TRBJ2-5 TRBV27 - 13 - CASSPEDRETQYF TGTGCCAGCAGTCCAGAGGATCGAGAGACCCAGTACTTC
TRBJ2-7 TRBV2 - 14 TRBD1 CASSQRTGAYEQYF TGTGCCAGCAGTCAGCGGACAGGGGCCTACGAGCAGTACTTC